These T cell receptor beta chains were read from a single sample in a study of OX40 agonist ivuxolimab in advanced cancers. Profiling relied on immunoSEQ multiplex PCR, and the TCRdb table lists in-frame clones only, not all of them. The top ten hold more than 0.5% of the sample, which has under 85,000 clones, around 86% seen once. The source was CD4+ or CD8+ T cells sorted from blood, collected in a trial of the OX40 agonist ivuxolimab. The receptor set was obtained from an adult with an advanced solid tumor such as melanoma, head and neck, liver or kidney cancer. Each CDR3 is given with its conserved first and last residue. A D gene is named only where the DNA matches it firmly. The listing skips clone size in some rows; elsewhere it reads once, few, many or a size class.

TGTGCCAGCCGTACTTACACTGAAGCTTTCTTT	CASRTYTEAFF	TRBV7-8	TRBJ1-1	.	.
TGCGCCAGCAGCTTGGGTGGCAGGGAGAACACTGAAGCTTTCTTT	CASSLGGRENTEAFF	TRBV5-1	TRBJ1-1	.	few
TGCGCCAGCAGCTTTACAGGGGGCAGAGAGACCCAGTACTTC	CASSFTGGRETQYF	TRBV5-1	TRBJ2-5	TRBD1	.
TGTGCCAGCAGATCTTGGGGACAGGGAAGTGTATCGGGGCAGCCCCAGCATTTT	CASRSWGQGSVSGQPQHF	TRBV28	TRBJ1-5	TRBD1	.
TGTGCCAGTAGGGCCACAGGGGCCGTGCAGCCCCAGCATTTT	CASRATGAVQPQHF	TRBV19	TRBJ1-5	TRBD1	.
TGTGCCAGTAGTATAGCCGCTAGCTCCACTTACAATGAGCAGTTCTTC	CASSIAASSTYNEQFF	TRBV19	TRBJ2-1	.	.
TGTGCCAGCTCATCTCGGGCTCTGGGGGAAAAACTGTTTTTT	CASSSRALGEKLFF	TRBV18	TRBJ1-4	.	.
TGTGCCTGGAGTACCTATGGGGGCAGTAATTCACCCCTCCACTTT	CAWSTYGGSNSPLHF	TRBV30	TRBJ1-6	.	.
TGTGCCAGCGTGCGGCTGCCTTCCTCCTATAATTCACCCCTCCACTTT	CASVRLPSSYNSPLHF	TRBV2	TRBJ1-6	.	.
TGCGCCAGCAGTCAATCACGCGCGGGGACAGGGTCCCCCTACGAGCAGTACTTC	CASSQSRAGTGSPYEQYF	TRBV23-1	TRBJ2-7	TRBD1	.
TGCGCCAGCAGCCAAGAAGCGCTCGGGCTAGCCAAAAACATTCAGTACTTC	CASSQEALGLAKNIQYF	TRBV4-3	TRBJ2-4	.	.
TGTGCCAGCAGCTTTGGGACGGTCCCTCCACAGGATTTT	CASSFGTVPPQDF	TRBV7-9	TRBJ2-3	.	.
TGTGCCAGCAGCTTCGACAGGGGGCGCAGCACTGAAGCTTTCTTT	CASSFDRGRSTEAFF	TRBV13	TRBJ1-1	TRBD1	.
TGCAGCGTTGAAGGTTCCGACAGGGGAGGCCGCTACTTCTTC	CSVEGSDRGGRYFF	TRBV29-1	TRBJ1-2	TRBD1	.
TGTGCCAGCAGCGACAGGGTAGGAAGGGACGGATATGGCAATGAGCAGTTCTTC	CASSDRVGRDGYGNEQFF	TRBV27	TRBJ2-1	TRBD1	.
TGTGCCAGGAGTACTAATACCGGGACTAGCAGAGGCAATGAGCAGTTCTTC	CARSTNTGTSRGNEQFF	TRBV2	TRBJ2-1	TRBD2	.
TGTGCCTGGAGTGTGGCAGGCAATCAGCCCCAGCATTTT	CAWSVAGNQPQHF	TRBV30	TRBJ1-5	.	.
TGTGCCAGCAGCGTCCAACAGGGTGCTGGCACAGATACGCAGTATTTT	CASSVQQGAGTDTQYF	TRBV9	TRBJ2-3	.	.
TGCGCCAGCAGCTTTTCAGGGGACGGTGAGCAGTTCTTC	CASSFSGDGEQFF	TRBV5-1	TRBJ2-1	.	.
TGTGCCGGGACAGGGGACTTCGGGGGTTTGGCTGAAGCTTTCTTT	CAGTGDFGGLAEAFF	TRBV30	TRBJ1-1	TRBD1	few
TGTGCCAGCTCACCGCGGGGTCTTGAGCAGTACTTC	CASSPRGLEQYF	TRBV18	TRBJ2-7	.	.
TGTGCCAGCAGTCCCCAGGTCGCCCGTCGGTATGGCTACACCTTC	CASSPQVARRYGYTF	TRBV27	TRBJ1-2	.	.
TGTGCCAGCAGAGAAGGACAGGGGGAAGAAGCTTTCTTT	CASREGQGEEAFF	TRBV6-1	TRBJ1-1	TRBD1	.
TGCGCCAGCCCTCGGGACATAGTCTATGGCTACACCTTC	CASPRDIVYGYTF	TRBV10-1	TRBJ1-2	.	.